The rows below give T cell receptor beta chains drawn from one sample of a study of cytomegalovirus exposure and HLA in healthy donors. The method was immunoSEQ multiplex PCR; TCRdb's version includes in-frame clones alone and lacks a portion of them. Of 150,000 to 200,000 clones detected, more than 70% appear once; the ten largest clones hold roughly 1.5%. Sequencing was carried out using PBMCs. These receptor sequences come from a woman in her late teens or twenties in good health and CMV-seronegative. The CDR3 runs from the conserved cysteine through the conserved F or W. D genes are given only for firm matches. Expanded clones get a size class; other rows say once, few or many, or leave the size out.

TRBV7-8	NA	TRBJ2-6	NA	TGTGCCAGCAGCTTAATAATTCGGCCAACAGGGCGGCGTGGGGCCAACGTCCTGACTTTC	CASSLIIRPTGRRGANVLTF
TRBV7-3	TRBD1	TRBJ2-2	NA	TGTGCCAGCAGCCCGGGACAGGCGAACACCGGGGAGCTGTTTTTT	CASSPGQANTGELFF
TRBV14	NA	TRBJ2-2	NA	TGTGCCAGCAGCCAAGCGAGGGCCGGGGAGCTGTTTTTT	CASSQARAGELFF
TRBV6-1	TRBD2	TRBJ2-1	NA	TGTGCCAGCAGTGAACGTAACCGCGCTAATCGGGGACTAGTATTCTATGGTGAGCAGTTCTTC	CASSERNRANRGLVFYGEQFF
TRBV7-2	TRBD2	TRBJ2-7	NA	TGTGCCAGCAGGACGGGACTAGCGGGAATGAGTGGCGAGCAGTACTTC	CASRTGLAGMSGEQYF
TRBV7-3	TRBD1	TRBJ1-1	NA	TGTGCCAGCAGCCCTCTCCGGGACAGGGGGCTGGGGACTGAAGCTTTCTTT	CASSPLRDRGLGTEAFF
TRBV19	TRBD1	TRBJ2-7	NA	TGTGCCAGTAGTGGGGCCGACAGGGTTAGGACCTTC	CASSGADRVRTF
TRBV4-1	NA	TRBJ2-1	NA	TGCGCCAGCAGCCAGCCAGGGGTTAGGAATGAGCAGTTCTTC	CASSQPGVRNEQFF
TRBV5-6	TRBD1	TRBJ1-1	NA	TGTGCCAGCAGCTTGTGGACAGGGGTCTTTGAAGCTTTCTTT	CASSLWTGVFEAFF
TRBV7-9	NA	TRBJ1-2	NA	TGTGCCAGCAGCTGGTCTCCCGTCGGAGATTTCTATGGCTACACCTTC	CASSWSPVGDFYGYTF
TRBV5-8	NA	TRBJ2-1	NA	TGTGCCAGCAGCTTGGACGTGAGCTCCTACAATGAGCAGTTCTTC	CASSLDVSSYNEQFF
TRBV7-9	TRBD2	TRBJ2-7	NA	TGTGCCAGCAGCCCAGGACTAGCGGTAAATTACGAGCAGTACTTC	CASSPGLAVNYEQYF
TRBV6-1	TRBD1	TRBJ2-1	NA	TGTGCCAGCAGTAAGCCGGGACAGGGATACAATGAGCAGTTCTTC	CASSKPGQGYNEQFF
TRBV5-1	NA	TRBJ1-2	NA	TGCGCCAGCAGCTTGGGCAGGGTAGGGGAAAACTATGGCTACACCTTC	CASSLGRVGENYGYTF
TRBV4-1	NA	TRBJ2-7	many	TGCGCCAGCAGCCAATCGACAGTTATGAGCCGCGAGCAGTACTTC	CASSQSTVMSREQYF
TRBV7-2	NA	TRBJ2-1	NA	TGTGCCAGCAGCTTAGTAGGGGGGGGGCTCTCCCTCAATGAGCAGTTCTTC	CASSLVGGGLSLNEQFF
TRBV7-2	TRBD2	TRBJ2-1	NA	TGTGCCAGCAGCTGGACTAGCGGAGAATACAATGAGCAGTTCTTC	CASSWTSGEYNEQFF
TRBV9	NA	TRBJ1-6	NA	TGTGCCAGCAGCGCGACTGTAACCTCCTATAATTCACCCCTCCACTTT	CASSATVTSYNSPLHF
TRBV6-5	NA	TRBJ2-7	NA	TGTGCCAGCAGTTACAGTCGAACAGGGACCTACGAGCAGTACTTC	CASSYSRTGTYEQYF
TRBV6-1	TRBD2	TRBJ2-1	NA	TGTGCCAGCGATGGCGGGGGACTAAATGAGCAGTTCTTC	CASDGGGLNEQFF
TRBV30	NA	TRBJ2-2	NA	TGTGCCTGGAGTGTACTAGGGTCCGGGGAGCTGTTTTTT	CAWSVLGSGELFF
TRBV5-4	NA	TRBJ2-5	once	TGTGCCAGCAGCACCCACACGGGTGAGACCCAGTACTTC	CASSTHTGETQYF
TRBV6-5	TRBD2	TRBJ2-7	once	TGTGCCAGCAGCCGCGTGGGGGGGACTACCTACGAGCAGTACTTC	CASSRVGGTTYEQYF